These T cell receptor beta chains were read from a single sample in a study of CD8 T cells in Susac syndrome. TCRdb ran MiXCR on the immunoSEQ multiplex PCR reads and lists one entry per CDR3 protein. This sample carries 200,000 or so distinct CDR3 sequences, nearly 95% of them seen once, and the ten largest clones take roughly 0.094%. The sample was CD4+ T cells from PBMCs. The origin of the receptors is a human donor with multiple sclerosis. CDR3s include the opening cysteine and the closing phenylalanine or tryptophan. Fields, in order: V gene, D gene, clone size, J gene, CDR3 protein, CDR3 DNA. D genes are given only for firm matches. Size is stated for part of the rows, as once, few or many counts, or as a class when the clone is expanded.

v_call: TRBV10-3; d_call: .; clone_size: .; j_call: TRBJ1-5; cdr3_aa: CAISDGGGPSTQHF; cdr3_nt: TGTGCCATCAGTGATGGGGGAGGGCCGTCGACCCAGCATTTT
v_call: TRBV6-5; d_call: TRBD1; clone_size: .; j_call: TRBJ2-7; cdr3_aa: CASTLGTGTYEQYF; cdr3_nt: TGTGCCAGCACTCTTGGGACAGGGACCTACGAGCAGTACTTC
v_call: TRBV18; d_call: TRBD2; clone_size: .; j_call: TRBJ2-1; cdr3_aa: CASSSGLAEYNEQFF; cdr3_nt: TGTGCCAGCTCATCCGGACTAGCGGAGTACAATGAGCAGTTCTTC
v_call: TRBV3-1; d_call: TRBD2; clone_size: .; j_call: TRBJ2-3; cdr3_aa: CASSLAGQVTDTQYF; cdr3_nt: TGTGCCAGCAGCCTAGCGGGCCAAGTCACAGATACGCAGTATTTT
v_call: TRBV6-5; d_call: .; clone_size: .; j_call: TRBJ2-6; cdr3_aa: CASSYSGLPHPGANVLTF; cdr3_nt: TGTGCCAGCAGTTACTCAGGGCTGCCTCACCCTGGGGCCAACGTCCTGACTTTC
v_call: TRBV29-1; d_call: .; clone_size: .; j_call: TRBJ2-6; cdr3_aa: CSVSDDSGANVLTF; cdr3_nt: TGCAGCGTAAGTGACGACTCTGGGGCCAACGTCCTGACTTTC
v_call: TRBV12-3/TRBV12-4; d_call: .; clone_size: .; j_call: TRBJ2-7; cdr3_aa: CASSSPVSSYEQYF; cdr3_nt: TGTGCCAGCAGTTCCCCCGTGAGTTCCTACGAGCAGTACTTC
v_call: TRBV29-1; d_call: TRBD2; clone_size: .; j_call: TRBJ2-7; cdr3_aa: CSTRGVATGGEQYF; cdr3_nt: TGCAGCACCCGAGGGGTGGCTACGGGGGGGGAGCAGTACTTC
v_call: TRBV3-1; d_call: TRBD1; clone_size: .; j_call: TRBJ2-2; cdr3_aa: CASSLPGGRGTGELFF; cdr3_nt: TGTGCCAGCAGCCTACCAGGGGGCCGGGGAACCGGGGAGCTGTTTTTT
v_call: TRBV20-1; d_call: .; clone_size: few; j_call: TRBJ2-1; cdr3_aa: CSARPSYNEQFF; cdr3_nt: TGCAGTGCTAGGCCCTCCTACAATGAGCAGTTCTTC
v_call: TRBV29-1; d_call: .; clone_size: .; j_call: TRBJ1-4; cdr3_aa: CSAGPRLGEKLFF; cdr3_nt: TGCAGCGCCGGACCGCGGCTGGGTGAAAAACTGTTTTTT
v_call: TRBV20-1; d_call: TRBD1; clone_size: .; j_call: TRBJ2-7; cdr3_aa: CSARLPGTAAYEQYF; cdr3_nt: TGCAGTGCTAGGCTACCCGGGACAGCAGCCTACGAGCAGTACTTC
v_call: TRBV29-1; d_call: .; clone_size: .; j_call: TRBJ2-3; cdr3_aa: CSVKVLLITDTQYF; cdr3_nt: TGCAGCGTTAAGGTCCTCTTGATCACAGATACGCAGTATTTT
v_call: TRBV7-3; d_call: .; clone_size: .; j_call: TRBJ2-1; cdr3_aa: CASSPFQEGGEQFF; cdr3_nt: TGTGCCAGCAGCCCGTTCCAGGAGGGTGGTGAGCAGTTCTTC
v_call: TRBV5-6; d_call: .; clone_size: once; j_call: TRBJ2-7; cdr3_aa: CASSRDDMGEQYF; cdr3_nt: TGTGCCAGCAGCCGGGACGACATGGGGGAGCAGTACTTC
v_call: TRBV12-3/TRBV12-4; d_call: .; clone_size: once; j_call: TRBJ2-2; cdr3_aa: CASRRGGELFF; cdr3_nt: TGTGCCAGTAGAAGGGGAGGGGAGCTGTTTTTT
v_call: TRBV3-1; d_call: TRBD1; clone_size: .; j_call: TRBJ2-5; cdr3_aa: CASSQGTGLETQYF; cdr3_nt: TGTGCCAGCAGCCAAGGGACAGGGCTAGAGACCCAGTACTTC
v_call: TRBV29-1; d_call: .; clone_size: .; j_call: TRBJ2-5; cdr3_aa: CSVGFETQYF; cdr3_nt: TGCAGCGTCGGATTCGAGACCCAGTACTTC
v_call: TRBV18; d_call: .; clone_size: .; j_call: TRBJ2-1; cdr3_aa: CASSQGRGYGFGDEQFF; cdr3_nt: TGTGCCAGCTCACAAGGCAGGGGATATGGTTTCGGCGATGAGCAGTTCTTC
v_call: TRBV20-1; d_call: TRBD2; clone_size: .; j_call: TRBJ2-1; cdr3_aa: CSARPPSGSFNEQFF; cdr3_nt: TGCAGTGCTAGACCGCCTAGCGGGTCGTTCAATGAGCAGTTCTTC
v_call: TRBV9; d_call: .; clone_size: .; j_call: TRBJ1-1; cdr3_aa: CASSEGRTELNTEAFF; cdr3_nt: TGTGCCAGCAGCGAGGGACGGACGGAATTGAACACTGAAGCTTTCTTT